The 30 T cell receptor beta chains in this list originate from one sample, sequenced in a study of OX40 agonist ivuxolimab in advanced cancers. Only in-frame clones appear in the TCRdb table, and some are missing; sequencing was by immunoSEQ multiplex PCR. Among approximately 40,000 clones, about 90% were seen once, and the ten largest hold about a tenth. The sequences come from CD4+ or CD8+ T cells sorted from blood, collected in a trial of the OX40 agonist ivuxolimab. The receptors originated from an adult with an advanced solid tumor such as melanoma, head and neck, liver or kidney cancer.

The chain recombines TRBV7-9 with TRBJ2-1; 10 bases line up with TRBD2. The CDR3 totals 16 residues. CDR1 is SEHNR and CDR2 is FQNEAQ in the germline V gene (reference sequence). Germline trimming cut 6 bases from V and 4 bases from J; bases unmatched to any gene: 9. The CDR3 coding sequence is TGTGCCAGCAGAACCGGACTAGCGGATAAATACAATGAGCAGTTCTTC. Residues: CASRTGLADKYNEQFF.

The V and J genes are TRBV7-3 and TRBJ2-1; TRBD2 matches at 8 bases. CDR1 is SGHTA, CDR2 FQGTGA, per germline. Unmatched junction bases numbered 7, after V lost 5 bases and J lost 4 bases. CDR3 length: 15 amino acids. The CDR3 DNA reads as TGTGCCAGCAGCCCTACTAGCGGACCTTACAATGAGCAGTTCTTC. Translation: CASSPTSGPYNEQFF.

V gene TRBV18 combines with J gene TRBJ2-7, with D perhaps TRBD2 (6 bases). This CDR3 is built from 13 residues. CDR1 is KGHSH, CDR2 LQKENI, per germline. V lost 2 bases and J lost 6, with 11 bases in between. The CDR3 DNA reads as TGTGCCAGCTCACCAGGAGGGGCGGGCGAGCAGTACGTC. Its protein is CASSPGGAGEQYV.

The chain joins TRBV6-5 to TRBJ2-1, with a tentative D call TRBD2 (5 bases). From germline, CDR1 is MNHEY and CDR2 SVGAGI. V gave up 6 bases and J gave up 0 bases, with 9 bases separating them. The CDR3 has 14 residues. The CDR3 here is CASSGESSYNEQFF. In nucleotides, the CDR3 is TGTGCCAGCAGCGGGGAGAGCTCCTACAATGAGCAGTTCTTC.

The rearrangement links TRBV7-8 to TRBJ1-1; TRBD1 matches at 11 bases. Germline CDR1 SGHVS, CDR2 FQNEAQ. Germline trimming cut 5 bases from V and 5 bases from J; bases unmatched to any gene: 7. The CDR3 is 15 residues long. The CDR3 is CASSIWTGGLTEAFF. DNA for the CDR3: TGTGCCAGCAGCATTTGGACAGGGGGCTTAACTGAAGCTTTCTTT.

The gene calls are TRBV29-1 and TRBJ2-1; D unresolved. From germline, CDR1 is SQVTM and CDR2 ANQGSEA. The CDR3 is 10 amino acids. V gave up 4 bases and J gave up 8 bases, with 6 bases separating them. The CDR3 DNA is TGCAGCGTTGTCAGGCATGAGCAGTTCTTC. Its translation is CSVVRHEQFF.

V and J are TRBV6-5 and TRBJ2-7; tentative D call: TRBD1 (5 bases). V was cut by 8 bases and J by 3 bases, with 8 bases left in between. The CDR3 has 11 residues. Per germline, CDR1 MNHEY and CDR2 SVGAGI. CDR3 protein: CASRDSYEQYF. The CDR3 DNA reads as TGTGCCAGCCGAGACAGCTACGAGCAGTACTTC.

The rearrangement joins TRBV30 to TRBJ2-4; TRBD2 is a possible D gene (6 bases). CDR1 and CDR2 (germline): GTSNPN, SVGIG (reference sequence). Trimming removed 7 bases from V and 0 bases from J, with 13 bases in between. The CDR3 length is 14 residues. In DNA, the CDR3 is TGTGCCTACCAAAGGGGACTAGCCAAAAACATTCAGTACTTC. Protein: CAYQRGLAKNIQYF.

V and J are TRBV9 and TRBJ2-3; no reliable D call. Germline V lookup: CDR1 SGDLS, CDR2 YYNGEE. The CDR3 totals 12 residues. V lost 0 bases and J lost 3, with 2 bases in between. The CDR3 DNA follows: TGTGCCAGCAGCGTAGCTACAGATACGCAGTATTTT. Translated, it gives CASSVATDTQYF.

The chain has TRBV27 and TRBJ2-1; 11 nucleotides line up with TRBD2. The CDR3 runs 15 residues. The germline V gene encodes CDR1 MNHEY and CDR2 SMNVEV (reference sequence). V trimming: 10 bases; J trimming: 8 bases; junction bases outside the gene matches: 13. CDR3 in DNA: TGTGCCATCCGCCGAACTAGCGGGAGTTCAGATGAGCAGTTCTTC. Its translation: CAIRRTSGSSDEQFF.

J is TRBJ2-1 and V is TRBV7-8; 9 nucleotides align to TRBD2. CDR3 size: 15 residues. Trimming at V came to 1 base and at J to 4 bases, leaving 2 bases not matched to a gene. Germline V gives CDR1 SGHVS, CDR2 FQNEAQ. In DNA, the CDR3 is TGTGCCAGCAGCTTAGGGCTAGCGGGGTACAATGAGCAGTTCTTC. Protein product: CASSLGLAGYNEQFF.

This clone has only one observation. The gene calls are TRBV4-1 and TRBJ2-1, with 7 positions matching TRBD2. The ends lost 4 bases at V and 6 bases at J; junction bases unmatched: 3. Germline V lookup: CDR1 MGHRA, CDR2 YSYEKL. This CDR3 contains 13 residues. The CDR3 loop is CASSRRGVNEQFF. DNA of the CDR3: TGCGCCAGCAGCCGTCGGGGGGTCAATGAGCAGTTCTTC.

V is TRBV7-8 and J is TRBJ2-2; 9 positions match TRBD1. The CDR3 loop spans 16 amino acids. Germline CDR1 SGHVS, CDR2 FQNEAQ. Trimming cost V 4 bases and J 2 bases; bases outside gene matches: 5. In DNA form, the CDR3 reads TGTGCCAGCAGCTCCCGGGACAGGGCTAACACCGGGGAGCTGTTTTTT. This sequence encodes CASSSRDRANTGELFF.

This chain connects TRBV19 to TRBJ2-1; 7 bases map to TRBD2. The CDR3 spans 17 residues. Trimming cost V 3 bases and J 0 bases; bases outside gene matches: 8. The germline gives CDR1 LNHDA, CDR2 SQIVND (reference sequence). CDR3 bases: TGTGCCAGTAGTATCATAGCGGGTATTAGCTCCTACAATGAGCAGTTCTTC. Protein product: CASSIIAGISSYNEQFF.

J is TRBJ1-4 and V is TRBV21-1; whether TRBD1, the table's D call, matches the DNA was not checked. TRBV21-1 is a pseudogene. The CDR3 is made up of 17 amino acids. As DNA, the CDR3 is TGTGCCAGCGCTACTCATTACGCACAGGCGGAAAATGAAAAACTGTTTTTT. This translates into CASATHYAQAENEKLFF.

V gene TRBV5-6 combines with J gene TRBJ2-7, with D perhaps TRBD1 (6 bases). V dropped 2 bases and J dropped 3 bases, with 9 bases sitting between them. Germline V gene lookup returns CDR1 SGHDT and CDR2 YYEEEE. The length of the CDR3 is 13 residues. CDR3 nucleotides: TGTGCCAGCAGCTTTAGGGGGAGCTACGAGCAGTACGTC. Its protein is CASSFRGSYEQYV.

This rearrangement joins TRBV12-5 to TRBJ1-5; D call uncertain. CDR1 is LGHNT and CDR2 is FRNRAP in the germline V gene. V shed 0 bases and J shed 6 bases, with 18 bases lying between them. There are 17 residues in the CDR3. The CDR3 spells CASGLVHYIGVRQPQHF. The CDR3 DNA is TGTGCTAGTGGTTTGGTACACTATATCGGGGTACGTCAGCCCCAGCATTTT.

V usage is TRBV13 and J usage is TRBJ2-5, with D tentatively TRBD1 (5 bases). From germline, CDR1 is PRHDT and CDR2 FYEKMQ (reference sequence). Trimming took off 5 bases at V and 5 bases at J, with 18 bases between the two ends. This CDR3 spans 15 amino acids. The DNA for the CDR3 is TGTGCCAGCAGCCCCCGGTTGGGGCCGGCGGAGACCCAGTACTTC. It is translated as CASSPRLGPAETQYF.

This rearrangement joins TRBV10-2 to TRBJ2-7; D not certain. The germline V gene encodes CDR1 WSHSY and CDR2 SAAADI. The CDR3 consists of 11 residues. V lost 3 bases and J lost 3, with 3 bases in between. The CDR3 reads CASSENYEQYF. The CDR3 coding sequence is TGCGCCAGCAGTGAAAACTACGAGCAGTACTTC.

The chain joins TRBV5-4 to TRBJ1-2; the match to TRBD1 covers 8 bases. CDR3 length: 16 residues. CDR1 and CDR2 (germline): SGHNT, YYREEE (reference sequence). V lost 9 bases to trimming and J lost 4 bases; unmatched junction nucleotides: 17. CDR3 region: CATNFGPGGGVYGYTF. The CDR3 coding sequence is TGTGCCACCAACTTCGGCCCAGGGGGCGGGGTCTATGGCTACACCTTC.

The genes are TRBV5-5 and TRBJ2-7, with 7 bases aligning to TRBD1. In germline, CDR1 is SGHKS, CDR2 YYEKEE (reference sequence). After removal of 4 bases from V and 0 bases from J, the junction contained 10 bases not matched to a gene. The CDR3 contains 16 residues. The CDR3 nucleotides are TGTGCCAGCAGCCAAATCCCGGGACAGACCTCCTACGAGCAGTACTTC. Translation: CASSQIPGQTSYEQYF.

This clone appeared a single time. For the CDR3, the DNA is TGTGCCAGCAGCCGGGACAGTGGGACGCACGAGCAGTACGTC. It is translated as CASSRDSGTHEQYV. The genes are TRBV12-1 and TRBJ2-7; no DNA check was done on the table's D call, TRBD1. TRBV12-1 is listed as a pseudogene. This CDR3 contains 14 residues.

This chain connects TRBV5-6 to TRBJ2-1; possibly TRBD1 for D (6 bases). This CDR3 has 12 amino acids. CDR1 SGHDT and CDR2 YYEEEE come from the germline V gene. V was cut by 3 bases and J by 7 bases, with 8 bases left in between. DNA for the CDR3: TGTGCCAGCAGCTCCGACAGGAATGAGCAGTTCTTC. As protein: CASSSDRNEQFF. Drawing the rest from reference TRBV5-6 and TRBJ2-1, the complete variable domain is DAGVTQSPTHLIKTRGQQVTLRCSPKSGHDTVSWYQQALGQGPQFIFQYYEEEERQRGNFPDRFSGHQFPNYSSELNVNALLLGDSALYLCASSSDRNEQFFGPGTRLTVL.

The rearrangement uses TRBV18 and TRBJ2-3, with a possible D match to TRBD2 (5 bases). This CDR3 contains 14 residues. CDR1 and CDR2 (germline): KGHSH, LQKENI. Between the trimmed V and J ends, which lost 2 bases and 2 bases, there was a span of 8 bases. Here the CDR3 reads CASSPTSLTDTQYF. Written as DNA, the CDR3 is TGTGCCAGCTCACCAACTAGTCTCACAGATACGCAGTATTTT. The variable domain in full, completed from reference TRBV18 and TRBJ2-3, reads NAGVMQNPRHLVRRRGQEARLRCSPMKGHSHVYWYRQLPEEGLKFMVYLQKENIIDESGMPKERFSAEFPKEGPSILRIQQVVRGDSAAYFCASSPTSLTDTQYFGPGTRLTVL.

The CDR3 DNA sequence: TGTGCCAGCAGTGGGTCCGACAACGAGCAGTACTTC. This encodes CASSGSDNEQYF. The rearrangement joins TRBV25-1 to TRBJ2-7; D unresolved. The CDR3 spans 12 residues. The V gene lost 4 bases and the J gene lost 5 bases, with 9 bases spanning the gap. Germline CDR1 and CDR2: MGHDK and SYGVNS.

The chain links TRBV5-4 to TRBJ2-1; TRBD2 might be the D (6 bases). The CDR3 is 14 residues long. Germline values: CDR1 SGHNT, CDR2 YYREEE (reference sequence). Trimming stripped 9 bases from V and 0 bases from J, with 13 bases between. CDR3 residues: CAISGLSSYNEQFF. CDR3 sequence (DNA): TGTGCCATCTCGGGACTGAGCTCCTACAATGAGCAGTTCTTC. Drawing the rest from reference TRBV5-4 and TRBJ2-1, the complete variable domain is ETGVTQSPTHLIKTRGQQVTLRCSSQSGHNTVSWYQQALGQGPQFIFQYYREEENGRGNFPPRFSGLQFPNYSSELNVNALELDDSALYLCAISGLSSYNEQFFGPGTRLTVL.

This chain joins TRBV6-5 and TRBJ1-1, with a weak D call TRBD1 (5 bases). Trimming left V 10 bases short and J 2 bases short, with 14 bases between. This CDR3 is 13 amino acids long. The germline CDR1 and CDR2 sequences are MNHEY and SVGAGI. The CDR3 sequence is CATSTGFNTEAFF. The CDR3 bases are TGTGCCACCTCTACAGGTTTTAACACTGAAGCTTTCTTT.

The CDR3 loop reads CASSPGTGTYEQYF. DNA for the CDR3: TGTGCCAGCAGCCCCGGGACGGGGACCTACGAGCAGTACTTC. The rearrangement joins TRBV7-9 to TRBJ2-7; D tentatively fits TRBD1 or TRBD2 (5 bases each). The length of the CDR3 is 14 residues. Trimming shortened V by 5 bases and J by 2 bases, and 13 bases separated the two germline ends. Looked up from germline, CDR1 is SEHNR and CDR2 is FQNEAQ (reference sequence).

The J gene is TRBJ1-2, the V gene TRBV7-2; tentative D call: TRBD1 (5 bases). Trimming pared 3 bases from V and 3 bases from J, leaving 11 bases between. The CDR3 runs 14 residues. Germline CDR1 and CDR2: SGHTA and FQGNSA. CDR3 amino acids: CASSFTGDYYGYTF. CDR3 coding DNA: TGTGCCAGCAGCTTCACGGGGGATTACTATGGCTACACCTTC.

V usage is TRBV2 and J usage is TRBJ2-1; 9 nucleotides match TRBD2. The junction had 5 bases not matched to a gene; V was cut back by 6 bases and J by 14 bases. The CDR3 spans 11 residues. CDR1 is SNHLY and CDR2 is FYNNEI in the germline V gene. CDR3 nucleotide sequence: TGTGCCAGCAGAACCGGGACTAGCAAGTTCTTC. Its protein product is CASRTGTSKFF.